This TCR beta chain was obtained from a study of cytomegalovirus exposure and HLA in healthy donors. The CDR3 totals 17 residues. Trimming removed 0 bases from V and 8 bases from J, with 20 bases in between. Germline-derived CDR1 and CDR2 are SGHDN and FVKESK. Amplification used 60 Vbeta primers and 13 Jbeta primers. Assay used: immunoSEQ multiplex PCR; TCRdb lists only in-frame clones, some missing. The table includes roughly 150,000 clones, 80% detected once. This chain connects TRBV14 to TRBJ2-1; D is possibly TRBD2 (6 bases). The TCR originated in a woman in her forties in good health and CMV-seronegative. The sample taken for sequencing was PBMCs. The CDR3 region has the DNA TGTGCCAGCAGCCAAGATAGGGTGAAGTATTGGGGGGATGAGCAGTTCTTC. Its translation is CASSQDRVKYWGDEQFF.